Below are 7 T cell receptor beta chains sequenced from a single sample in a study of cytomegalovirus exposure and HLA in healthy donors. Use of 60 Vbeta and 13 Jbeta primers characterized the PCR. Data came from immunoSEQ multiplex PCR; TCRdb stores just in-frame clones and leaves some out. The sample has approximately 120,000 clones, approximately 81% seen once; the top ten hold 2.2%. The sequenced sample was PBMCs. The source is a woman aged 25-40 years in good health and CMV-seronegative.

CDR3 amino acids: CASNRGGLLAKNIQYF. The CDR3 DNA reads TGTGCCAGCAATCGGGGGGGTTTATTAGCCAAAAACATTCAGTACTTC. The genes are TRBV28 and TRBJ2-4, with 8 positions matching TRBD2. Trimming removed 7 bases from V and 0 bases from J; junction bases left unmatched: 8. The CDR3 is made up of 16 amino acids. Germline V CDR1 and CDR2: MDHEN, SYDVKM.

The rearrangement uses TRBV9 and TRBJ1-2; D call uncertain. V was shortened by 2 bases and J by 2 bases, with 7 bases between the two germline ends. This CDR3 is 13 amino acids long. Germline V gene sequence: CDR1 SGDLS, CDR2 YYNGEE. CDR3 region: CASSVLANYGYTF. The CDR3 bases are TGTGCCAGCAGCGTGTTGGCAAACTATGGCTACACCTTC.

The genes are TRBV28 and TRBJ1-5; perhaps TRBD1 as D (6 bases). V lost 6 bases and J 2 bases, leaving 23 bases between the germline ends. Germline CDR1 MDHEN, CDR2 SYDVKM. There are 18 residues in the CDR3. CDR3: CASSPGQSPGGGNQPQHF. The CDR3, as DNA: TGTGCCAGCAGCCCGGGACAAAGCCCCGGGGGGGGCAATCAGCCCCAGCATTTT. Drawing the rest from reference TRBV28 and TRBJ1-5, the complete variable domain is DVKVTQSSRYLVKRTGEKVFLECVQDMDHENMFWYRQDPGLGLRLIYFSYDVKMKEKGDIPEGYSVSREKKERFSLILESASTNQTSMYLCASSPGQSPGGGNQPQHFGDGTRLSIL.

This clone came up a few times. The chain links TRBV5-1 to TRBJ2-3, with TRBD2 matching 10 bases. The CDR3 has 16 amino acids. In germline, CDR1 is SGHRS, CDR2 YFSETQ. Unmatched junction bases numbered 5, after V lost 0 bases and J lost 4 bases. CDR3 residues: CASSLAVGTSADTQYF. CDR3 sequence (DNA): TGCGCCAGCAGCTTGGCCGTTGGGACTAGCGCAGATACGCAGTATTTT.

This clone was detected once. This chain connects TRBV29-1 to TRBJ1-1, with D maybe TRBD1 (5 bases). CDR1 and CDR2 (germline): SQVTM, ANQGSEA. V was trimmed by 4 bases and J by 3 bases, leaving 12 bases between them. There are 13 residues in the CDR3. The CDR3 region has the DNA TGCAGCGTTGCGCAGGGCGGAGACACTGAAGCTTTCTTT. Its translation: CSVAQGGDTEAFF.

The rearrangement joins TRBV5-6 to TRBJ2-7; the D is unclear. V lost 0 bases and J 4 bases, leaving 11 bases between the germline ends. The CDR3 extends over 14 amino acids. Germline CDR1 SGHDT, CDR2 YYEEEE. CDR3 nucleotides: TGTGCCAGCAGCTTGGGGCTTTATACGTACGAGCAGTACTTC. It encodes CASSLGLYTYEQYF.

This clone was detected a few times. The chain links TRBV4-3 to TRBJ2-4; 13 nucleotides agree with TRBD2. This CDR3 comprises 21 residues. Trimming cost V 0 bases and J 1 base; bases outside gene matches: 12. Looked up from germline, CDR1 is LGHNA and CDR2 is YSLEER. Here the CDR3 DNA reads TGCGCCAGCAGCCAAGACGACGGGACTAGCGGGACCCTTTGGGCCAAAAACATTCAGTACTTC. Protein sequence: CASSQDDGTSGTLWAKNIQYF.